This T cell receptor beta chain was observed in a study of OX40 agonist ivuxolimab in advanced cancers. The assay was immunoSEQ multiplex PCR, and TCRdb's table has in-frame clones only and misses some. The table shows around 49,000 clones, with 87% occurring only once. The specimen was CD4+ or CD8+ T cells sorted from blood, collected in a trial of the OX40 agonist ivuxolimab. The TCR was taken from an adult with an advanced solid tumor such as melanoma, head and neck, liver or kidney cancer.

CDR3 in amino acids: CASSALWGNYGYTF. CDR3 nucleotide sequence: TGTGCCAGCAGTGCCCTTTGGGGGAACTATGGCTACACCTTC. The chain is built from TRBV27 and TRBJ1-2, with D perhaps TRBD1 (5 bases). Trimming shortened V by 5 bases and J by 2 bases, and 12 bases separated the two germline ends. Looked up from germline, CDR1 is MNHEY and CDR2 is SMNVEV (reference sequence). The CDR3 is 14 amino acids.